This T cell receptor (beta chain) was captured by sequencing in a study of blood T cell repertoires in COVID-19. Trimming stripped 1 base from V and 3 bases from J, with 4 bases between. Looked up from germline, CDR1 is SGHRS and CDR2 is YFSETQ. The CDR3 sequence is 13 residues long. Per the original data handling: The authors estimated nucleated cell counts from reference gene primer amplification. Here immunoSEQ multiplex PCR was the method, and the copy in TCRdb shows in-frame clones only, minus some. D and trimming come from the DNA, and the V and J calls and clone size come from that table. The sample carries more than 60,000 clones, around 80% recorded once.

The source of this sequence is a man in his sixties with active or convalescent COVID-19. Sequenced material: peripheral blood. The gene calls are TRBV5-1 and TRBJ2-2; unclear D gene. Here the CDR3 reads CASSLPDTGELFF. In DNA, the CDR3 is TGCGCCAGCAGCTTGCCCGACACCGGGGAGCTGTTTTTT.